This TCR beta chain was observed in a study of control samples from healthy donors and cancer patients. TCRdb's copy holds only in-frame clones and misses some; the assay was immunoSEQ multiplex PCR. In the table there are about 78,000 clones, about 89% of which are singletons. The CDR3 has 15 amino acids. Germline-derived CDR1 and CDR2 are LNHDA and SQIVND (reference sequence). V was trimmed by 7 bases and J by 2 bases, leaving 17 bases between them. This chain links TRBV19 with TRBJ1-2; D gene ambiguous. The material sequenced was blood. The sequence was obtained from a woman aged 60-75 years in good health. The CDR3 loop reads CASKYRAPNNYGYTF. The CDR3 DNA follows: TGTGCCAGTAAGTACAGAGCCCCGAACAACTATGGCTACACCTTC.